The text below deals with one T cell receptor (beta chain). Antigen specificity is unknown. CD4+ naive, central memory, regulatory and stem cell-like memory subsets were isolated by sorting on CD45RO/CCR7/CD25/CD127/CD95/CD27. CDR1 and CDR2 from the germline V gene are SNHLY and FYNNEI. CDR3 size: 11 residues. V lost 10 bases to trimming and J lost 5 bases, with 10 bases between them. The data were taken from a study of beta chain features in type 1 diabetes. The entirety of the isolated RNA underwent reverse transcription, so expressed TCRB transcripts were sequenced. Mean read depth for naive, central memory and regulatory T cell samples was around 3.8 million reads. Generated by immunoSEQ multiplex PCR, the TCRdb table keeps only in-frame clones and is missing some. This table has roughly 180,000 clones, around 7.8% appearing once. Study-wide points: TCRB CDR3s from Type 1 diabetes patients were moderately but significantly shorter in all four CD4+ subsets.

The sequenced sample consisted of central memory CD4+ T cells from blood. This clonotype was sampled from a woman between 40 and 55 years old with type 1 diabetes. The chain carries TRBV2 and TRBJ2-3; D is ambiguous. This CDR3 reads CATRSEDTQYF. As DNA, the CDR3 is TGTGCCACCCGTTCAGAAGATACGCAGTATTTT.